These 25 T cell receptor beta chains were all obtained from the same sample, sequenced in a study of monozygotic twins with inflammatory bowel disease (dated by TCRdb to between 2018 and 2021). Libraries were built with 5' RACE. Instrument on record: Illumina HiSeq 2500. Reads reprocessed by TCRdb are summarized as one entry per CDR3 protein sequence, and DNA is absent. For this sample, the table gives fewer than 550,000 distinct CDR3 sequences. Roughly 2.3% of the sample lies in the top ten. Specimen: blood. The receptor set was obtained from a human donor with ulcerative colitis or Crohn's disease, or a healthy co-twin of an affected twin (not recorded which).

J is TRBJ1-1 and V is TRBV28; TCRdb's D call of TRBD1 is untestable without DNA. CDR1 is MDHEN, CDR2 SYDVKM, per germline. The CDR3 loop spans 16 amino acids. The CDR3 loop reads CASSPGTGTGNTEAFF.

The V gene is TRBV5-5, the J gene TRBJ1-5; TCRdb calls TRBD1, which cannot be checked without DNA. The CDR3 extends over 15 amino acids. In germline, CDR1 is SGHKS, CDR2 YYEKEE (reference sequence). CDR3: CASSKGGFGNQPQHF.

The V and J genes are TRBV7-9 and TRBJ1-5; absent DNA, TCRdb's TRBD1 call cannot be checked. Looked up from germline, CDR1 is SEHNR and CDR2 is FQNEAQ (reference sequence). The CDR3 totals 13 residues. CDR3 in amino acids: CASSLSGDQPQHF. The variable domain in full, completed from reference TRBV7-9 and TRBJ1-5, reads DTGVSQNPRHKITKRGQNVTFRCDPISEHNRLYWYRQTLGQGPEFLTYFQNEAQLEKSRLLSDRFSAERPKGSFSTLEIQRTEQGDSAMYLCASSLSGDQPQHFGDGTRLSIL.

The chain joins TRBV29-1 to TRBJ1-1. Germline V gives CDR1 SQVTM, CDR2 ANQGSEA. The CDR3 totals 11 residues. The CDR3: CSGRGPTEAFF.

This chain links TRBV10-3 with TRBJ1-2; TCRdb selects TRBD1, and the lack of DNA leaves this call unchecked. The CDR3 is made up of 14 amino acids. In germline, CDR1 is ENHRY, CDR2 SYGVKD. The CDR3 sequence: CAISAGEVNYGYTF.

The chain carries TRBV4-3 and TRBJ1-2; the D gene TCRdb calls, TRBD1, cannot be checked with no DNA. Germline CDR1 LGHNA, CDR2 YSLEER. CDR3 size: 17 residues. CDR3 in amino acids: CASSQDWSTGNGKGYTF.

The V gene is TRBV9, the J gene TRBJ2-5. This CDR3 region has 15 residues. Germline lookup yields CDR1 SGDLS and CDR2 YYNGEE. Here the CDR3 reads CASSDRPDRQETQYF.

The chain joins TRBV29-1 to TRBJ1-3; TCRdb indicates TRBD1, and absent DNA this call remains unverified. The CDR3 covers 14 residues. CDR1 and CDR2 (germline): SQVTM, ANQGSEA. The CDR3 here is CSVDRTGSGNTIYF.

The chain has TRBV12-3 or TRBV12-4 and TRBJ2-5; TCRdb designates TRBD1, a call that cannot be tested without DNA. This CDR3 is built from 12 residues. The CDR3 is CASSSSRGVLYF.

The chain recombines TRBV19 with TRBJ2-2; without DNA, the TCRdb call of TRBD1 cannot be checked. CDR1 and CDR2 (germline): LNHDA, SQIVND (reference sequence). CDR3 length equals 13 residues. The CDR3 protein is CASTTGDPGELFF.

V gene TRBV30 combines with J gene TRBJ2-3. Germline-derived CDR1 and CDR2 are GTSNPN and SVGIG (reference sequence). The CDR3 is 13 amino acids. This CDR3 reads CAWSPTATLPQYF. The complete variable domain, with remaining parts taken from reference TRBV30 and TRBJ2-3, reads SQTIHQWPATLVQPVGSPLSLECTVEGTSNPNLYWYRQAAGRGLQLLFYSVGIGQISSEVPQNLSASRPQDRQFILSSKKLLLSDSGFYLCAWSPTATLPQYFGPGTRLTVL.

The rearrangement links TRBV3-1 to TRBJ2-5; without DNA, the TCRdb call of TRBD2 cannot be checked. The germline V gene encodes CDR1 LGHDT and CDR2 YNNKEL (reference sequence). The CDR3 sequence is 13 residues long. The CDR3 spells CASSQQRVETQYF.

The CDR3 spells CASSQPQADTQYF. This rearrangement joins TRBV4-3 to TRBJ2-3. This CDR3 is built from 13 residues. In germline, CDR1 is LGHNA, CDR2 YSLEER.

The chain combines TRBV11-1 with TRBJ2-3; TCRdb reports TRBD2, a call that lacks DNA to check it against. The CDR3 is 16 amino acids. The germline V gene encodes CDR1 SGHAT and CDR2 FQDESV (reference sequence). The CDR3 spells CASSSRLSLHPDTQYF.

V usage is TRBV6-1 and J usage is TRBJ1-2; TCRdb's D call of TRBD1 is untestable without DNA. This CDR3 spans 15 amino acids. From germline, CDR1 is MNHNS and CDR2 SASEGT. The CDR3 spells CAGRRDGPNNYGYTF.

This chain joins TRBV7-3 and TRBJ2-7; TCRdb returns TRBD1, unconfirmable since there is no DNA. The CDR3 contains 14 residues. Germline loops: CDR1 SGHTA, CDR2 FQGTGA. This CDR3 reads CASSLGPGTDEQYF.

The rearrangement uses TRBV9 and TRBJ2-7; the D gene TCRdb calls, TRBD2, cannot be checked with no DNA. The CDR3 contains 14 residues. Germline loops: CDR1 SGDLS, CDR2 YYNGEE. The CDR3 reads CASSVVGTSVEQYF.

V gene TRBV29-1 combines with J gene TRBJ1-1; there is no DNA to check the TCRdb D call of TRBD1. The CDR3 spans 21 residues. Germline loops: CDR1 SQVTM, CDR2 ANQGSEA. The CDR3 sequence: CSVRVNTEAFFGQGTKSEAFF.

The V and J genes are TRBV28 and TRBJ2-1; TCRdb's D call, TRBD2, is unchecked because there is no DNA. Germline V gene data show CDR1 as MDHEN and CDR2 as SYDVKM. This CDR3 has 21 residues. CDR3 amino acids: CASSSRLAGGPTPRTYNEQFF.

The genes are TRBV25-1 and TRBJ2-5; TCRdb selects TRBD1, and the lack of DNA leaves this call unchecked. This CDR3 has 14 amino acids. CDR1 is MGHDK and CDR2 is SYGVNS in the germline V gene. CDR3 protein: CASRKTGGQETQYF.

The V and J genes are TRBV5-1 and TRBJ1-1; TCRdb proposes TRBD1, but this gene call is untestable without DNA. This CDR3 has 13 residues. Germline CDR1 is SGHRS and CDR2 is YFSETQ. CDR3 loop: CASSLRTDTEAFF.

The chain recombines TRBV7-2 with TRBJ2-3; lacking DNA, the TRBD1 call made by TCRdb goes unchecked. Germline values: CDR1 SGHTA, CDR2 FQGNSA. This CDR3 contains 15 residues. This CDR3 is CASSLDRGRPDTQYF. The full variable domain, rest sourced from reference TRBV7-2 and TRBJ2-3, is GAGVSQSPSNKVTEKGKDVELRCDPISGHTALYWYRQSLGQGLEFLIYFQGNSAPDKSGLPSDRFSAERTGGSVSTLTIQRTQQEDSAVYLCASSLDRGRPDTQYFGPGTRLTVL.

The V gene is TRBV30, the J gene TRBJ2-5; TCRdb reports TRBD1, a call that lacks DNA to check it against. Germline assignment: CDR1 GTSNPN and CDR2 SVGIG (reference sequence). The CDR3 has 14 amino acids. CDR3 sequence reads: CAWRGTGGKETQYF. Together with reference TRBV30 and TRBJ2-5, the CDR3 gives the full variable domain: SQTIHQWPATLVQPVGSPLSLECTVEGTSNPNLYWYRQAAGRGLQLLFYSVGIGQISSEVPQNLSASRPQDRQFILSSKKLLLSDSGFYLCAWRGTGGKETQYFGPGTRLLVL.

J is TRBJ1-1 and V is TRBV19; the D gene TCRdb calls, TRBD1, cannot be checked with no DNA. This CDR3 spans 16 amino acids. The germline V gene has CDR1 LNHDA and CDR2 SQIVND (reference sequence). This CDR3 reads CASCGPRQGGNTEAFF.

V gene TRBV7-2 combines with J gene TRBJ1-2; TCRdb selects TRBD1, and the lack of DNA leaves this call unchecked. The CDR3 totals 16 residues. Germline assignment: CDR1 SGHTA and CDR2 FQGNSA. This CDR3 reads CASSLVSGQGNYGYTF.